Sequencing of this TCR beta chain was carried out in a study of T cell repertoires in cytomegalovirus infection. TCRdb reanalysed the reads using MiXCR and keeps one entry per CDR3 protein. Of just under 500,000 distinct CDR3 sequences listed, 25% to 35% were seen once; the top ten hold 17%. Germline V lookup: CDR1 DFQATT, CDR2 SNEGSKA (reference sequence). J gave up 4 bases and V 1 base, and 21 bases lay outside the gene matches. This CDR3 is 19 amino acids long. The table lists this clonotype with a count of one. Its target is unknown. This TCR was sampled from a human donor in good health (CMV status not recorded). Some clones in this sample may be carry-over from other donors' samples. The sample was cultured PBMCs, taken from culture after CMV antigen stimulation. The chain carries TRBV20-1 and TRBJ2-5; 7 nucleotides line up with TRBD1. For the CDR3, the DNA is TGCAGTGCTAGAGTTGACACCATGATCGGGGACAGCGCGGTAGAGACCCAGTACTTC. It is translated as CSARVDTMIGDSAVETQYF.